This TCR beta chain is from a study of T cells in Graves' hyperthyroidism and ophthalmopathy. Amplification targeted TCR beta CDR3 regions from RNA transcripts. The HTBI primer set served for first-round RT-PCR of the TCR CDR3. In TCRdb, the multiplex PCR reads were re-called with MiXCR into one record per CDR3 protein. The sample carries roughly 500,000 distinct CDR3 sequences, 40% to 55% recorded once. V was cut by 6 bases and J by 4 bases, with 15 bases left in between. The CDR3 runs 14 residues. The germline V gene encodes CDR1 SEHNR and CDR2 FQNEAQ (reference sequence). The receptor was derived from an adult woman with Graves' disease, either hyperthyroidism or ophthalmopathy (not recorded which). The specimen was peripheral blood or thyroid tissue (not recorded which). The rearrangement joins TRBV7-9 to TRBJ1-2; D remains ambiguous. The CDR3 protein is CASSLSIGTYGYTF. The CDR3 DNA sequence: TGTGCCAGCAGTTTGTCAATCGGCACCTATGGCTACACCTTC.